In its sample, the clone carrying this T cell receptor beta chain was seen a few times. The data belong to a study of memory CD4+ T cells and cytomegalovirus serostatus. Study at large: Donors were healthy Belgian adults, several CMV seropositive and around 24 seronegative.

Here immunoSEQ multiplex PCR was the method, and the copy in TCRdb shows in-frame clones only, minus some. The data hold about 50,000 clones, with around four fifths observed a single time. The CDR3 spans 14 residues. The germline gives CDR1 MNHNY, CDR2 SVGAGI (reference sequence). Trimming left V 6 bases short and J 7 bases short, with 18 bases between. The sort gate was single viable CD3+CD4+CD8-CD45RO+ cells for memory CD4+ T cells. Sequenced sample: memory CD4+ T cells from blood. The receptor was derived from an adult in good health and CMV-seronegative. J is TRBJ2-5 and V is TRBV6-6, with TRBD1 as a possible D gene (6 bases). For the CDR3, the DNA is TGTGCCAGCAGCGTCTCTGGCAGGGGCAGGACCCAGTACTTC. It codes for CASSVSGRGRTQYF.